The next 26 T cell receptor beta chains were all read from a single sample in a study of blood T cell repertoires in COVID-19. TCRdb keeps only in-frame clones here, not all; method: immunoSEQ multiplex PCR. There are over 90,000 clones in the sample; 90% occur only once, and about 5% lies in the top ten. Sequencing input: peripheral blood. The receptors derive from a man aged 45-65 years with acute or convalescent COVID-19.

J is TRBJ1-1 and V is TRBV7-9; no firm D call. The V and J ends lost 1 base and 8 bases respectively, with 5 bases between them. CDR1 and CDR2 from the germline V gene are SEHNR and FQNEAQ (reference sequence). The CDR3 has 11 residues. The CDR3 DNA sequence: TGTGCCAGCAGCTTAGGAGGGGAAGCTTTCTTT. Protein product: CASSLGGEAFF.

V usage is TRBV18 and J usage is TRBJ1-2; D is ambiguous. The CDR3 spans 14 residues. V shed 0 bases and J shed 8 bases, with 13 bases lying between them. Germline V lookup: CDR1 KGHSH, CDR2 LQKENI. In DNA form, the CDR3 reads TGTGCCAGCTCACCACCGTACAACCCTAGAGGCTACACCTTC. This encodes CASSPPYNPRGYTF.

CDR3 region: CASSTGTVSNQPQHF. The CDR3 DNA is TGCGCCAGCAGCACCGGGACAGTGAGCAATCAGCCCCAGCATTTT. V is TRBV5-1 and J is TRBJ1-5; TRBD1 aligns across 7 bases. CDR3 size: 15 residues. After removal of 4 bases from V and 1 base from J, the junction contained 5 bases not matched to a gene. Germline CDR1 SGHRS, CDR2 YFSETQ.

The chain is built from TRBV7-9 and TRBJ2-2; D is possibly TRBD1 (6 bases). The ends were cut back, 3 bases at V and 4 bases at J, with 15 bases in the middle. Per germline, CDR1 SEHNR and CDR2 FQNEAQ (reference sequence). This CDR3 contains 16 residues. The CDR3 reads CASSFRTGGLTGELFF. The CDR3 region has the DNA TGTGCCAGCAGCTTTAGGACTGGGGGCCTCACCGGGGAGCTGTTTTTT.

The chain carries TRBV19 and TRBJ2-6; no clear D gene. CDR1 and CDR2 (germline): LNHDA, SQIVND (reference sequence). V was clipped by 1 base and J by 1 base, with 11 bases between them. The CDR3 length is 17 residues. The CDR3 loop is CASSIVPDSSGANVLTF. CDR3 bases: TGTGCCAGTAGTATAGTCCCCGACTCGTCTGGGGCCAACGTCCTGACTTTC.

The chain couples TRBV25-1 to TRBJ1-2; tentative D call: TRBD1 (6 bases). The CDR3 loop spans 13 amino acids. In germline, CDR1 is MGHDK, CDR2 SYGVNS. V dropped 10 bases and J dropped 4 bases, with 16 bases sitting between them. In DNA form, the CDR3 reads TGTGCCACCTCTAGGGGGGGACCCTATGGCTACACCTTC. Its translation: CATSRGGPYGYTF.

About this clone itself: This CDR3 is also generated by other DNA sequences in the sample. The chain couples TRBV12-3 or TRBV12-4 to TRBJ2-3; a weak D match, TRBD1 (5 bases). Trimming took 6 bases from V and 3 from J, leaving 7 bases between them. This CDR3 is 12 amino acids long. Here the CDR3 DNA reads TGTGCCAGCAGCCCAGGGACAGATACGCAGTATTTT. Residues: CASSPGTDTQYF.

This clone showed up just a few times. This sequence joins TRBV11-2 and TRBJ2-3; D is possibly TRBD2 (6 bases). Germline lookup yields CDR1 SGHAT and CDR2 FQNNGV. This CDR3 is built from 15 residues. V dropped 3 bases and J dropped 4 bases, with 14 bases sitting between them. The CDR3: CASSFRGLGADTQYF. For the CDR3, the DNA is TGTGCCAGCAGCTTCCGGGGACTTGGCGCAGATACGCAGTATTTT.

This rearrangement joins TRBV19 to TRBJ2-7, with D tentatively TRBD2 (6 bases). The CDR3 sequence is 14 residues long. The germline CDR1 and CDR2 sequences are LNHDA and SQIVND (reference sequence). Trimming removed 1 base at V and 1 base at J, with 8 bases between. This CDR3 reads CASSIVADSYEQYF. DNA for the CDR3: TGTGCCAGTAGTATAGTAGCGGATTCCTACGAGCAGTACTTC.

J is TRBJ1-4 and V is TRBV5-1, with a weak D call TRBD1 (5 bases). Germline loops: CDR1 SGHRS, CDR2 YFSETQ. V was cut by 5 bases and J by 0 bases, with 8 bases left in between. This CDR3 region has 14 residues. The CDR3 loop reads CASRVTATNEKLFF. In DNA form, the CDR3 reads TGCGCCAGCAGGGTGACAGCAACTAATGAAAAACTGTTTTTT.

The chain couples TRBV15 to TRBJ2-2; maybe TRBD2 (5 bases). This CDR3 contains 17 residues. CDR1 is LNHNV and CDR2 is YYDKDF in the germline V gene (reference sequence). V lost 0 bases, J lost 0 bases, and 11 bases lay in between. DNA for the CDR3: TGTGCCACCAGCAGAGAAGCGGCGGTGGCGAACACCGGGGAGCTGTTTTTT. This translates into CATSREAAVANTGELFF.

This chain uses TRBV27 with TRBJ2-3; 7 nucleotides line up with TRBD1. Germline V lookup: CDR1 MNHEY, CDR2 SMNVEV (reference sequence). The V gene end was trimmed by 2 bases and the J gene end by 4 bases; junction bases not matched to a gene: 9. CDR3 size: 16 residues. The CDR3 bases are TGTGCCAGCAGTTTAGAGGGGGCAAGAGGGGCAGATACGCAGTATTTT. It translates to CASSLEGARGADTQYF.

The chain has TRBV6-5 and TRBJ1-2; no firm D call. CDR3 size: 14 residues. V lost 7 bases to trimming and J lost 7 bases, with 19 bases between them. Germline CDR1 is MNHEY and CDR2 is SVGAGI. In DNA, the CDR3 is TGTGCCAGCATTCTGAGTTTGGCGGCCGGTGGCTACACCTTC. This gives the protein CASILSLAAGGYTF.

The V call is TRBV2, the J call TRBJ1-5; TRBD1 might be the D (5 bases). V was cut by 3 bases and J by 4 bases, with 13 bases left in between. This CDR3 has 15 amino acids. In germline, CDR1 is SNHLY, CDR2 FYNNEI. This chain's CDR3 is CASSEFRQRNQPQHF. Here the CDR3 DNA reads TGTGCCAGCAGTGAGTTTCGACAGAGGAATCAGCCCCAGCATTTT.

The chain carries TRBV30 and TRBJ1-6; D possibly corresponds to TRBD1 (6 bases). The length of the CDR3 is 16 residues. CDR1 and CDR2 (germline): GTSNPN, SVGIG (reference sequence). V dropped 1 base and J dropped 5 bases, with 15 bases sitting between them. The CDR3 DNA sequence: TGTGCCTGGAGTGGACCCAACAGGGCCCATAATTCACCCCTCCACTTT. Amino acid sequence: CAWSGPNRAHNSPLHF.

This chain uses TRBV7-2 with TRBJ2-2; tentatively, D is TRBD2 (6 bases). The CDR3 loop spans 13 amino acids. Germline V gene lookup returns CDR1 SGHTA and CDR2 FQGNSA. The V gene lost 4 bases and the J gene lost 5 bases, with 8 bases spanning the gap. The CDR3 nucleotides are TGTGCCAGCAGCTATGGGGGGACCGGGGAGCTGTTTTTT. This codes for CASSYGGTGELFF.

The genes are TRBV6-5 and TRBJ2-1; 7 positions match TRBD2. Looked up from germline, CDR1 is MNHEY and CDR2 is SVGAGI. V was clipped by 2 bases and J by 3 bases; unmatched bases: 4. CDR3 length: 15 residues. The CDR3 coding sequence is TGTGCCAGCAGTTACGCAGGCGGGGGCTACAATGAGCAGTTCTTC. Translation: CASSYAGGGYNEQFF.

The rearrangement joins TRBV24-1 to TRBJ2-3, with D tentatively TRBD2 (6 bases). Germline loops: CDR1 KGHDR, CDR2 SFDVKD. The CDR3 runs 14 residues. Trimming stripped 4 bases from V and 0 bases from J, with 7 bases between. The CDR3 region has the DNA TGTGCCACCAGTGAGACTAGGAGCACAGATACGCAGTATTTT. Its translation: CATSETRSTDTQYF.

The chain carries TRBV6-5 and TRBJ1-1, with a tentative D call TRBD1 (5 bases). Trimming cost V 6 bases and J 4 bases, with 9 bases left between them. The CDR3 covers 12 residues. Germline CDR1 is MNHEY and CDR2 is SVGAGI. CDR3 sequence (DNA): TGTGCCAGCAGGTCAAGGGGCACTGAAGCTTTCTTT. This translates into CASRSRGTEAFF.

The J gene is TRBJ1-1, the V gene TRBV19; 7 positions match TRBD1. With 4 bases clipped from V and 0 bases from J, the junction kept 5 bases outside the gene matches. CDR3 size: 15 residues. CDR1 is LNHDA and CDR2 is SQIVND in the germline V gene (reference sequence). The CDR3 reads CASSTPGQLNTEAFF. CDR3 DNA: TGTGCCAGTAGTACACCGGGACAGCTGAACACTGAAGCTTTCTTT.

The DNA of the CDR3 is TGTGCCAGCAGCCACGACAGGGGTAGGACCGGGGAGCTGTTTTTT. It codes for CASSHDRGRTGELFF. This rearrangement joins TRBV28 to TRBJ2-2; 8 nucleotides align to TRBD1. With V trimmed by 6 bases and J by 5 bases, 8 bases remained unmatched. Germline values: CDR1 MDHEN, CDR2 SYDVKM. The CDR3 consists of 15 residues.

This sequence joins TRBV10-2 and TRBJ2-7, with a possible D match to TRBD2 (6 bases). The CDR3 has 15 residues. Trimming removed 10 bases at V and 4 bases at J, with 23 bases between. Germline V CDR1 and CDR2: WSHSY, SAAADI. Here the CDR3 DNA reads TGCGCCACCCAAGCAGTGGCGGGAAACTCTTACGAGCAGTACTTC. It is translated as CATQAVAGNSYEQYF.

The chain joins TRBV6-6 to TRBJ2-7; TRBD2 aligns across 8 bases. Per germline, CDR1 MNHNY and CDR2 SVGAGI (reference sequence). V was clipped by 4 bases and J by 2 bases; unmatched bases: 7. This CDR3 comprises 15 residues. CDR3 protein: CASSSGTSRAYEQYF. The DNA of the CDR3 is TGTGCCAGCAGTTCCGGGACTAGTCGGGCCTACGAGCAGTACTTC.

The CDR3 nucleotides read TGTGCCAGCAGCTTAAGTCCCGGGGGGGGGTACAATGAGCAGTTCTTC. It codes for CASSLSPGGGYNEQFF. This chain links TRBV7-7 with TRBJ2-1; 8 bases line up with TRBD2. The ends lost 2 bases at V and 4 bases at J; junction bases unmatched: 7. This CDR3 has 16 residues. Germline CDR1 reads SSHAT; CDR2 reads FNYEAQ (reference sequence).

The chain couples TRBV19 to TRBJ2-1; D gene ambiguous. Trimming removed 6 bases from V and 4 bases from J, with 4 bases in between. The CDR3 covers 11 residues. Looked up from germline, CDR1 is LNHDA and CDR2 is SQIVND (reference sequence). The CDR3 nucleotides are TGTGCCAGTAGCCAGTACAATGAGCAGTTCTTC. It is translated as CASSQYNEQFF.

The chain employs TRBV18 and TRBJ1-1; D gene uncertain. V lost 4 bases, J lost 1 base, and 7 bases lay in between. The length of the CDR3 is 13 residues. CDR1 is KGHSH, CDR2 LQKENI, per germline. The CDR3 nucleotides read TGTGCCAGCTCACTTGTAGAGAACACTGAAGCTTTCTTT. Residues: CASSLVENTEAFF.